Reported below is one TCR beta chain. The Seattle patients joined while their infection was active and were tracked longitudinally afterward. These data belong to a study of blood T cell repertoires in COVID-19. In the original workflow: Using reference gene primer amplification, nucleated cell counts were estimated. Clones were sequenced by immunoSEQ multiplex PCR, and TCRdb holds only the in-frame ones, with some missing. V and J calls and clone size follow that table, whereas D and trimming were derived from the DNA. This sample has about 410,000 clones, with 89% found just once. Trimming removed 6 bases at V and 4 bases at J, with 12 bases between. CDR1 and CDR2 (germline): LNHDA, SQIVND (reference sequence). The CDR3 contains 13 residues.

Sequencing input: peripheral blood. The receptor was isolated from a woman aged 40 to 50 with COVID-19, enrolled during active disease. The J gene is TRBJ1-2, the V gene TRBV19, with TRBD1 as a possible D gene (6 bases). The CDR3 is CASSPARGYGYTF. The CDR3 DNA is TGTGCCAGTAGCCCCGCCAGGGGCTATGGCTACACCTTC. Combining the CDR3 with reference TRBV19 and TRBJ1-2 gives the whole variable domain DGGITQSPKYLFRKEGQNVTLSCEQNLNHDAMYWYRQDPGQGLRLIYYSQIVNDFQKGDIAEGYSVSREKKESFPLTVTSAQKNPTAFYLCASSPARGYGYTFGSGTRLTVV.